The source of this T cell receptor (beta chain) is a study of cytomegalovirus exposure and HLA in healthy donors. V gave up 2 bases and J gave up 3 bases, with 18 bases separating them. Germline CDR1 is SGHTS and CDR2 is YDEGEE. The CDR3 contains 16 residues. Regarding this clone: The target antigen is unknown.

Study-wide results and caveats: TCR beta chain V- and J-gene trimming was linked, in a later analysis, to a missense variant in DCLRE1C.

The PCR had 60 Vbeta and 13 Jbeta primers. This table comes from immunoSEQ multiplex PCR, and its TCRdb copy is limited to in-frame clones, with some not included. The sample consists of tens of thousands of clones, 70% to 80% of them appearing once. Sample: PBMCs. The clonotype was recovered from a woman in her thirties or forties in good health and CMV-seropositive. The chain has TRBV5-8 and TRBJ2-7; TRBD1 is a possible D gene (5 bases). The DNA of the CDR3 is TGTGCCAGCAGCTTTAGTTTAGGACAAGAATTCTACGAGCAGTACTTC. It is translated as CASSFSLGQEFYEQYF.